This T cell receptor (beta chain) stems from a study of CD8+ T cells in alopecia areata. Whole-study findings and limits: Clonality in lesional scalp, especially alopecia totalis/universalis, exceeded that of normal scalp. Shared TCR sequences were less clear between patients than in mice, possibly partly from HLA diversity.

Investigators isolated RNA and reverse transcribed it into cDNA to act as the sequencing template. TCRdb's table, derived via immunoSEQ multiplex PCR, lists solely in-frame clones and lacks some. The data contain about 180,000 clones, approximately 59% of them singletons. A remark on this clone: Antigen specificity is unknown.

The ends were cut back, 6 bases at V and 7 bases at J, with 12 bases in the middle. The CDR3 loop spans 12 amino acids. Germline V gene data show CDR1 as SEHNR and CDR2 as FQNEAQ (reference sequence). The rearrangement links TRBV7-9 to TRBJ1-2, with D possibly being TRBD1 (6 bases). Sequencing used CD4+ T cells sorted from blood, obtained at week 0. The clonotype was recovered from a human donor with alopecia areata. CDR3 region: CASSRTETGYTF. DNA of the CDR3: TGTGCCAGCAGTCGGACAGAAACTGGCTACACCTTC.